The 24 T cell receptor beta chains below were found in one sample sequenced in a study of Graves' ophthalmopathy and Graves' hyperthyroidism. Amplification of TCR beta CDR3 regions used RNA transcripts. HTBI primers were employed in first-round RT-PCR, then a second-round multiplex PCR followed. Each CDR3 protein is one row after TCRdb ran MiXCR on the multiplex PCR reads. The sample includes around 660,000 distinct CDR3 sequences, over 40% of them seen just once. Sequencing input: peripheral blood. The receptors derive from an adult man with Graves' ophthalmopathy.

The chain is built from TRBV19 and TRBJ2-7; 7 nucleotides match TRBD1. Germline CDR1 LNHDA, CDR2 SQIVND (reference sequence). Trimming cost V 1 base and J 2 bases; bases outside gene matches: 8. The length of the CDR3 is 16 residues. The DNA of the CDR3 is TGTGCCAGTAGTATAGTTGCCGGACAGGCCGCCTACGAGCAGTACTTC. Translating gives CASSIVAGQAAYEQYF.

In its sample, this clonotype was seen many times. The V and J genes are TRBV11-2 and TRBJ1-1, with 7 nucleotides matching TRBD1. The V and J ends lost 5 bases and 4 bases, in that order; junction bases with no gene match: 10. The CDR3 length is 15 residues. The germline V gene encodes CDR1 SGHAT and CDR2 FQNNGV. The CDR3 DNA is TGTGCCAGCAGCATACTTAGGGGGCTGGGCACTGAAGCTTTCTTT. It specifies CASSILRGLGTEAFF.

About this clonotype: It may be a read error: a sequence one base away is much more abundant. The chain links TRBV14 to TRBJ2-7; 7 bases agree with TRBD2. Germline CDR1 and CDR2: SGHDN and FVKESK. V lost 9 bases to trimming and J lost 3 bases; unmatched junction nucleotides: 5. The CDR3 spans 12 residues. DNA for the CDR3: TGTGCCAGGGTCGGGGGGAGCTACGAGCAGTACTTC. Its translation is CARVGGSYEQYF.

V is TRBV13 and J is TRBJ1-3, with D possibly being TRBD1 (5 bases). The germline gives CDR1 PRHDT, CDR2 FYEKMQ (reference sequence). The V and J ends lost 3 bases and 0 bases respectively, with 24 bases between them. The CDR3 loop spans 20 amino acids. CDR3 sequence: CASSFRDGGWQARSGNTIYF. CDR3 DNA: TGTGCCAGCAGCTTCAGGGACGGCGGGTGGCAGGCCCGCTCTGGAAACACCATATATTTT.

V gene TRBV12-3 or TRBV12-4 combines with J gene TRBJ2-2; TRBD1 agrees at 9 bases. Trimming at V came to 9 bases and at J to 8 bases, leaving 13 bases not matched to a gene. CDR3 length equals 15 residues. Written as DNA, the CDR3 is TGTGCCAGTCTGGGGACAGGGCTTATAATTGGGGAGCTGTTTTTT. Its protein is CASLGTGLIIGELFF.

This clonotype was counted ten times or more. The chain links TRBV3-1 to TRBJ1-2; D gene uncertain. Deletions cut 4 bases from V and 8 bases from J, with 11 bases between. CDR1 and CDR2 from the germline V gene are LGHDT and YNNKEL (reference sequence). The CDR3 covers 12 residues. The CDR3, as DNA: TGTGCCAGCAGCCCAGCCCTGGGCGGCTACACCTTC. Translating gives CASSPALGGYTF.

V and J are TRBV9 and TRBJ1-2; possible D gene TRBD1, 5 bases. CDR1 and CDR2 (germline): SGDLS, YYNGEE. With 4 bases removed from V and 4 bases from J, the gap between germline ends came to 26 bases. The CDR3 is 18 amino acids. This CDR3 reads CASSQGAVGGEMSYGYTF. The CDR3 DNA reads TGTGCCAGCAGCCAAGGGGCCGTCGGGGGGGAGATGAGCTATGGCTACACCTTC.

A remark on this clonotype: A read error may account for a junction end that differs from germline. The chain combines TRBV7-9 with TRBJ1-2; TRBD1 aligns across 12 bases. This CDR3 region has 15 residues. Per germline, CDR1 SEHNR and CDR2 FQNEAQ (reference sequence). The CDR3 coding sequence is TGTGCCAGCAGACCCGGGACAGGGGGCAACTATAGCTACACCTTC. Amino acid sequence: CASRPGTGGNYSYTF.

V and J are TRBV25-1 and TRBJ1-5; possible D gene TRBD1, 5 bases. This CDR3 has 14 residues. V shed 8 bases and J shed 5 bases, with 16 bases lying between them. Germline V CDR1 and CDR2: MGHDK, SYGVNS. CDR3 sequence (DNA): TGTGCCAGCGTTTCGCCAGGGAAGCATCAGCCCCAGCATTTT. Protein sequence: CASVSPGKHQPQHF.

This clonotype appeared a single time. The chain has TRBV20-1 and TRBJ1-1, with 8 bases fitting TRBD1. This CDR3 is built from 12 residues. Trimming cost V 2 bases and J 6 bases; bases outside gene matches: 2. Germline values: CDR1 DFQATT, CDR2 SNEGSKA (reference sequence). The CDR3 sequence is CSARQGAAEAFF. CDR3 bases: TGCAGTGCTAGACAGGGGGCCGCTGAAGCTTTCTTT.

This clonotype was observed a few times. The rearrangement uses TRBV14 and TRBJ1-2; TRBD1 matches at 9 bases. CDR3 length: 16 amino acids. Looked up from germline, CDR1 is SGHDN and CDR2 is FVKESK. Germline trimming cut 0 bases from V and 8 bases from J; bases unmatched to any gene: 10. As DNA, the CDR3 is TGTGCCAGCAGCCAAGATCTGGTATGGGACAGGGAGGGCTACACCTTC. Its protein product is CASSQDLVWDREGYTF.

This clonotype was seen many times. The V and J genes are TRBV14 and TRBJ2-5, with a weak D call TRBD1 (5 bases). Trimming stripped 1 base from V and 5 bases from J, with 11 bases between. Germline CDR1 SGHDN, CDR2 FVKESK. The CDR3 covers 14 residues. CDR3 amino acids: CASSQGWTTETQYF. Written as DNA, the CDR3 is TGTGCCAGCAGCCAAGGGTGGACAACTGAGACCCAGTACTTC.

This clonotype was detected only a few times. V and J are TRBV6-1 and TRBJ1-5, with 9 bases matching TRBD1. CDR1 and CDR2 from the germline V gene are MNHNS and SASEGT. Trimming cost V 6 bases and J 6 bases; bases outside gene matches: 6. The CDR3 loop spans 14 amino acids. CDR3 region: CASRETGGVQPQHF. CDR3 DNA: TGTGCCAGCAGAGAAACAGGGGGCGTTCAGCCCCAGCATTTT.

About this clonotype: Germline and junction disagree at one end, which may indicate a read error. The rearrangement links TRBV29-1 to TRBJ1-1; a possible D gene is TRBD1 (5 bases). Germline CDR1 SQVTM, CDR2 ANQGSEA. The length of the CDR3 is 11 residues. The CDR3 reads CRVGANTEAFF. In DNA, the CDR3 is TGCAGAGTTGGGGCGAACACTGAAGCTTTCTTT.

J is TRBJ1-6 and V is TRBV7-2, with D possibly matching TRBD1 (5 bases). CDR1 and CDR2 from the germline V gene are SGHTA and FQGNSA. Trimming took 5 bases from V and 14 from J, leaving 16 bases between them. This CDR3 is built from 13 residues. The CDR3: CASSITSGGSLHF. Written as DNA, the CDR3 is TGTGCCAGCAGCATAACTAGCGGGGGTTCCCTCCACTTT.

The chain is built from TRBV7-9 and TRBJ1-2, with D hard to call. CDR1 and CDR2 from the germline V gene are SEHNR and FQNEAQ (reference sequence). There are 19 residues in the CDR3. The ends were cut back, 5 bases at V and 10 bases at J, with 35 bases in the middle. CDR3 DNA: TGTGCCAGCAGCCCTCTCGGGAACAGCCAAGTGGCGACACAAGGTGCCTACACCTTC. It encodes CASSPLGNSQVATQGAYTF.

The J gene is TRBJ2-7, the V gene TRBV29-1, with 11 bases fitting TRBD2. The CDR3 consists of 13 residues. J gave up 6 bases and V 5 bases, and 6 bases lay outside the gene matches. Germline lookup yields CDR1 SQVTM and CDR2 ANQGSEA. The CDR3 coding sequence is TGCAGCGTTTCGACTAGCGGGGCGAGCGAGCAGTACTTC. Translation gives CSVSTSGASEQYF.

V usage is TRBV2 and J usage is TRBJ1-1; D perhaps matches TRBD1 (5 bases). V was shortened by 8 bases and J by 11 bases, with 21 bases between the two germline ends. CDR3 length: 13 residues. The germline V gene has CDR1 SNHLY and CDR2 FYNNEI. CDR3 DNA: TGTGCCAGCGGGGTGGTTCAGGGCTCCGTGGCTTTCTTT. It specifies CASGVVQGSVAFF.

There are many counts of this clonotype. This rearrangement joins TRBV20-1 to TRBJ1-5; 12 bases are shared with TRBD1. Germline V gene data show CDR1 as DFQATT and CDR2 as SNEGSKA (reference sequence). Germline trimming cut 0 bases from V and 7 bases from J; bases unmatched to any gene: 4. CDR3 length equals 15 residues. CDR3 bases: TGCAGTGCTAGAGAGGGACAGGGGGCCTTACAGCCCCAGCATTTT. It codes for CSAREGQGALQPQHF.

This clonotype was counted many times. This sequence joins TRBV2 and TRBJ2-7, with D maybe TRBD1 (6 bases). CDR3 length: 16 amino acids. CDR1 and CDR2 (germline): SNHLY, FYNNEI. V was cut by 4 bases and J by 6 bases, with 22 bases left in between. The CDR3 bases are TGTGCCAGCAGTGCCCCTTCGGACAGAGTGGAGTTCGAGCAGTACTTC. It translates to CASSAPSDRVEFEQYF.

Remarks on this clonotype: Here the CDR3 omits its conserved ending phenylalanine or tryptophan, so a read error is the likely source. The gene calls are TRBV3-1 and TRBJ2-7; D is possibly TRBD2 (6 bases). Germline assignment: CDR1 LGHDT and CDR2 YNNKEL (reference sequence). The length of the CDR3 is 13 residues. The V end was cut by 4 bases, the J end by 7 bases, with 14 bases between. The CDR3 coding sequence is TGTGCCAGCAGCCCCAAAGGGGAGGAAGAGCAGTACTGC. The encoded protein is CASSPKGEEEQYC.

This clonotype was observed at least ten times. The rearrangement links TRBV7-9 to TRBJ2-6; D is possibly TRBD2 (7 bases). The V end was cut by 5 bases, the J end by 2 bases, with 13 bases between. CDR1 SEHNR and CDR2 FQNEAQ come from the germline V gene (reference sequence). The CDR3 is 16 residues long. As DNA, the CDR3 is TGTGCCAGCAGCAACCCGCGGGGGCCTGGGGCCAACGTCCTGACTTTC. This gives the protein CASSNPRGPGANVLTF.

This clonotype was counted between two and nine times. The chain recombines TRBV2 with TRBJ2-5, with 9 bases identical to TRBD1. V shed 5 bases, J shed 2 bases, and the junction held 6 bases outside the gene matches. The germline CDR1 and CDR2 sequences are SNHLY and FYNNEI. The CDR3 spans 15 residues. CDR3 nucleotides: TGTGCCAGCAGTTTTCGGACAGGGGATCAAGAGACCCAGTACTTC. Translating it yields CASSFRTGDQETQYF. Looking up the rest from reference TRBV2 and TRBJ2-5 gives the full variable domain: EPEVTQTPSHQVTQMGQEVILRCVPISNHLYFYWYRQILGQKVEFLVSFYNNEISEKSEIFDDQFSVERPDGSNFTLKIRSTKLEDSAMYFCASSFRTGDQETQYFGPGTRLLVL.

The CDR3 here is CASSQDSGVGYTF. For the CDR3, the DNA is TGCGCCAGCAGCCAAGATTCAGGGGTAGGCTACACCTTC. The chain has TRBV4-3 and TRBJ1-2, with a weak D call TRBD1 (6 bases). Germline V gene lookup returns CDR1 LGHNA and CDR2 YSLEER. Trimming removed 0 bases from V and 8 bases from J, with 10 bases in between. This CDR3 is 13 amino acids long.